What follows are 20 T cell receptor beta chains derived from one specimen sequenced in a study of blood T cell repertoires in COVID-19. Generated by immunoSEQ multiplex PCR, the TCRdb table keeps only in-frame clones and is missing some. The repertoire holds hundreds of thousands of clones, with around 86% as singletons. Source material: peripheral blood. The receptors derive from a woman in her twenties or thirties with active or convalescent COVID-19.

The rearrangement joins TRBV28 to TRBJ1-2; D is possibly TRBD1 (6 bases). Per the germline V gene, CDR1 is MDHEN and CDR2 is SYDVKM. Deletions cut 6 bases from V and 2 bases from J, with 10 bases between. The CDR3 loop spans 13 amino acids. CDR3 coding DNA: TGTGCCAGCAGACAGGGAACCAACTATGGCTACACCTTC. Its protein is CASRQGTNYGYTF.

In nucleotides, the CDR3 is TGTGCCAGCTCACCAACGACGGGCACTGAAGCTTTCTTT. Translating gives CASSPTTGTEAFF. The chain links TRBV18 to TRBJ1-1; D gene uncertain. Germline V gives CDR1 KGHSH, CDR2 LQKENI. Trimming removed 2 bases from V and 4 bases from J, with 8 bases in between. The CDR3 has 13 residues.

V gene TRBV4-1 combines with J gene TRBJ1-1; TRBD1 aligns across 8 bases. The CDR3 sequence is 15 residues long. From germline, CDR1 is MGHRA and CDR2 YSYEKL. After removal of 3 bases from V and 6 bases from J, the junction contained 9 bases not matched to a gene. In DNA, the CDR3 is TGCGCCAGCAGCCACCTGGACAGGGTAGAGGCTGAAGCTTTCTTT. It encodes CASSHLDRVEAEAFF.

The chain recombines TRBV5-1 with TRBJ1-6; TRBD1 aligns across 9 bases. There are 15 residues in the CDR3. CDR1 is SGHRS, CDR2 YFSETQ, per germline. V was pared by 1 base and J by 8 bases, with 4 bases of the junction left unmatched. CDR3 in amino acids: CASSLTGGGDSPLHF. The CDR3 DNA reads as TGCGCCAGCAGCTTGACAGGGGGCGGGGATTCACCCCTCCACTTT.

The J gene is TRBJ2-2, the V gene TRBV6-6; the D is unclear. The V gene's germline CDR1 is MNHNY and CDR2 SVGAGI (reference sequence). The CDR3 length is 12 residues. With 5 bases removed from V and 7 bases from J, the gap between germline ends came to 8 bases. The CDR3 sequence: CASSPESGELFF. CDR3 in DNA: TGTGCCAGCAGTCCCGAGAGCGGGGAGCTGTTTTTT.

The gene calls are TRBV5-4 and TRBJ2-5; TRBD2 matches at 13 bases. Germline V CDR1 and CDR2: SGHNT, YYREEE (reference sequence). The V segment lost 0 bases and the J segment 5 bases; nucleotides outside the gene matches: 10. CDR3 length equals 18 residues. The CDR3 DNA reads TGTGCCAGCAGCTTGGCCCCGACTAGCGGGAGGTCCGGGGAGACCCAGTACTTC. Translated, it gives CASSLAPTSGRSGETQYF.

The chain links TRBV6-4 to TRBJ2-1; maybe TRBD2 (5 bases). Germline CDR1 and CDR2: MRHNA and SNTAGT. V lost 2 bases and J lost 12, with 14 bases in between. The CDR3 runs to 13 residues. The CDR3 coding sequence is TGTGCCAGCAGTGACCAAGACGGACTGGGGCAGTTCTTC. Protein sequence: CASSDQDGLGQFF.

J is TRBJ2-6 and V is TRBV4-1; D gene ambiguous. CDR1 and CDR2 from the germline V gene are MGHRA and YSYEKL. The V gene lost 0 bases and the J gene lost 0 bases, with 9 bases spanning the gap. This CDR3 has 17 residues. The chain's CDR3 is CASSQDSPSSGANVLTF. The CDR3 nucleotides are TGCGCCAGCAGCCAAGATTCTCCCTCCTCTGGGGCCAACGTCCTGACTTTC.

The chain employs TRBV6-1 and TRBJ1-4; D is possibly TRBD1 (6 bases). CDR1 and CDR2 from the germline V gene are MNHNS and SASEGT. CDR3 length: 18 amino acids. V was trimmed by 4 bases and J by 0 bases, leaving 18 bases between them. The CDR3 coding sequence is TGTGCCAGCAGTGGGGGGCAGGGCGCCCTTGCAACTAATGAAAAACTGTTTTTT. Protein sequence: CASSGGQGALATNEKLFF.

The sample holds a few counts of this clone. The chain carries TRBV6-5 and TRBJ1-5; 7 bases align to TRBD1. Germline CDR1 is MNHEY and CDR2 is SVGAGI. The CDR3 is 15 amino acids. V gave up 8 bases and J gave up 1 base; unmatched junction bases: 8. CDR3 amino acids: CASGTDRRSNQPQHF. The DNA of the CDR3 is TGTGCCAGCGGGACGGACAGGCGAAGCAATCAGCCCCAGCATTTT.

The V and J genes are TRBV10-3 and TRBJ2-2; unclear D gene. The CDR3 loop spans 15 amino acids. Looked up from germline, CDR1 is ENHRY and CDR2 is SYGVKD. V was shortened by 0 bases and J by 2 bases, with 7 bases between the two germline ends. The CDR3 DNA sequence: TGTGCCATCAGTGAGTCGTCGGGTAACACCGGGGAGCTGTTTTTT. This translates into CAISESSGNTGELFF.

This rearrangement joins TRBV4-2 to TRBJ2-1; 15 positions agree with TRBD2. J gave up 8 bases and V 1 base, and 15 bases lay outside the gene matches. CDR1 and CDR2 from the germline V gene are LGHNA and YNFKEQ. The length of the CDR3 is 20 residues. The DNA for the CDR3 is TGTGCCAGCAGCCAAGTGGTTGATGCAGGACTAGCGGGGGGGCGCGATGAGCAGTTCTTC. Its translation: CASSQVVDAGLAGGRDEQFF.

With regard to this clone: At the DNA level, this CDR3 is encoded by other sequences in the same sample as well. The chain couples TRBV6-5 to TRBJ1-1, with TRBD1 as a possible D gene (5 bases). The CDR3 runs 14 residues. Germline CDR1 reads MNHEY; CDR2 reads SVGAGI. The V end was cut by 2 bases, the J end by 4 bases, with 11 bases between. DNA for the CDR3: TGTGCCAGCAGTTACCGTGTTAGGGGCACTGAAGCTTTCTTT. Translation: CASSYRVRGTEAFF.

The chain combines TRBV11-1 with TRBJ2-5, with D maybe TRBD1 (5 bases). The germline gives CDR1 SGHAT, CDR2 FQDESV (reference sequence). The length of the CDR3 is 13 residues. The V and J ends lost 5 bases and 1 base respectively, with 8 bases between them. CDR3 in DNA: TGTGCCAGCAGCGCTGACAGCCAAGAGACCCAGTACTTC. Encoded protein: CASSADSQETQYF.

The chain links TRBV27 to TRBJ2-7; TRBD2 aligns across 10 bases. This CDR3 comprises 16 residues. After removal of 5 bases from V and 2 bases from J, the junction contained 9 bases not matched to a gene. The germline V gene encodes CDR1 MNHEY and CDR2 SMNVEV (reference sequence). CDR3 in DNA: TGTGCCAGCAGTGGCCGGACTAGCGGTTCCCCCTACGAGCAGTACTTC. It codes for CASSGRTSGSPYEQYF.

This clone was observed a handful of times. This rearrangement joins TRBV24-1 to TRBJ1-2; TRBD1 matches at 10 bases. The CDR3 covers 14 residues. V lost 2 bases, J lost 7 bases, and 3 bases stayed unmatched. CDR1 KGHDR and CDR2 SFDVKD come from the germline V gene. The CDR3 loop is CATSDSDRGVGYTF. DNA of the CDR3: TGTGCCACCAGTGATTCGGACAGGGGGGTTGGCTACACCTTC.

This clone was found once. The chain joins TRBV2 to TRBJ2-1; 7 positions agree with TRBD2. The CDR3 totals 16 residues. Trimming removed 3 bases from V and 0 bases from J; junction bases left unmatched: 5. The germline V gene encodes CDR1 SNHLY and CDR2 FYNNEI. The DNA of the CDR3 is TGTGCCAGCAGTGAGTGGCTAGCGGCCTCCTACAATGAGCAGTTCTTC. Its protein product is CASSEWLAASYNEQFF.

J is TRBJ2-5 and V is TRBV4-1, with 10 bases identical to TRBD2. Germline assignment: CDR1 MGHRA and CDR2 YSYEKL. This CDR3 region has 15 residues. The ends lost 1 base at V and 2 bases at J; junction bases unmatched: 1. CDR3 sequence (DNA): TGCGCCAGCAGCCAAGTACTAGCGGGGCAAGAGACCCAGTACTTC. Translation gives CASSQVLAGQETQYF.

V is TRBV4-1 and J is TRBJ2-5, with D possibly TRBD2 on 6 matching bases. Deletions cut 1 base from V and 5 bases from J, with 17 bases between. This CDR3 has 16 amino acids. Germline CDR1 reads MGHRA; CDR2 reads YSYEKL. CDR3 loop: CASSQGWSGARETQYF. CDR3 DNA: TGCGCCAGCAGCCAAGGCTGGTCGGGAGCCCGGGAGACCCAGTACTTC.

V and J are TRBV6-2 or TRBV6-3 and TRBJ2-1; TRBD2 matches at 8 bases. This CDR3 is 17 amino acids long. The V and J ends lost 2 bases and 0 bases, in that order; junction bases with no gene match: 6. Looked up from germline, CDR1 is MNHEY and CDR2 is SVGEGT. CDR3 nucleotides: TGTGCCAGCAGTTACCTTAGCGGGGAGAGCTCCTACAATGAGCAGTTCTTC. Its translation is CASSYLSGESSYNEQFF.